The 10 T cell receptor beta chains below come from one sample, sequenced in a study of regulatory T cells in long-lasting Graves disease. Time point noted: persistent/refractory GD, antithyroid drugs over 5 years with positive TRAb. Extracted RNA from PBMCs served as the source of the TCR library. Libraries of TCR beta came from iRepertoire HTBI primers plus Arm-PCR of CDR3 regions. TCRdb analysed the multiplex PCR reads with MiXCR anew, one entry per CDR3 protein. The repertoire consists of roughly 300,000 distinct CDR3 sequences, with 15% to 20% occurring once and the leading ten covering 25% to 30%. This sample comprised peripheral blood mononuclear cells (PBMCs), obtained when the disease was refractory, from a patient treated with antithyroid drugs. These receptors were obtained from a female donor with Graves disease.

Worth noting for this clonotype: Being one base from a much bigger clone, this may be a read error. V and J are TRBV6-9 and TRBJ1-5; D remains ambiguous. The CDR3 totals 13 residues. From germline, CDR1 is MNHGY and CDR2 SVAAGI. V lost 2 bases and J 7 bases, leaving 9 bases between the germline ends. CDR3 residues: CASSYGPRQPQHF. DNA of the CDR3: TGTGCCAGCAGTTATGGGCCGAGACAGCCCCAGCATTTT.

This clonotype was detected once. The chain uses TRBV11-2 and TRBJ2-1; maybe TRBD2 (5 bases). Germline-derived CDR1 and CDR2 are SGHAT and FQNNGV. Trimming cost V 1 base and J 0 bases, with 13 bases left between them. The CDR3 sequence is 17 residues long. CDR3 sequence: CASSLGGVDSSYNEQFF. The CDR3 nucleotides are TGTGCCAGCAGCTTAGGGGGAGTTGATAGCTCCTACAATGAGCAGTTCTTC.

This clonotype has a count of ten or more. V gene TRBV11-2 combines with J gene TRBJ1-1; D might be TRBD1 (5 bases). Germline loops: CDR1 SGHAT, CDR2 FQNNGV. V was clipped by 6 bases and J by 2 bases, with 19 bases between them. This CDR3 is 16 amino acids long. CDR3 protein: CASRSLPGRRNTEAFF. In DNA, the CDR3 is TGTGCCAGCAGGTCCTTGCCAGGGCGGCGTAACACTGAAGCTTTCTTT.

V usage is TRBV14 and J usage is TRBJ2-7; TRBD2 is a possible D gene (6 bases). V gave up 1 base and J gave up 9 bases, with 10 bases separating them. The germline CDR1 and CDR2 sequences are SGHDN and FVKESK. The CDR3 has 12 residues. The CDR3 nucleotides are TGTGCCAGCAGCCAAGTTCGGGAGTTGCAGTACTTC. It encodes CASSQVRELQYF.

The table lists this clonotype with a few counts. This chain connects TRBV5-1 to TRBJ2-5; TRBD2 matches at 8 bases. The CDR3 length is 14 residues. From germline, CDR1 is SGHRS and CDR2 YFSETQ. Germline trimming cut 2 bases from V and 2 bases from J; bases unmatched to any gene: 2. In DNA, the CDR3 is TGCGCCAGCAGCTTCGGGACTAGACAAGAGACCCAGTACTTC. Its protein product is CASSFGTRQETQYF.

The chain carries TRBV4-3 and TRBJ1-1; 10 nucleotides agree with TRBD1. Germline loops: CDR1 LGHNA, CDR2 YSLEER. Trimming at V came to 3 bases and at J to 4 bases, leaving 2 bases not matched to a gene. The CDR3 totals 14 residues. The CDR3 reads CASSQRTGGTEAFF. CDR3 nucleotides: TGCGCCAGCAGCCAGAGGACAGGGGGCACTGAAGCTTTCTTT.

In nucleotides, the CDR3 is TGTGCCAGCAGCTGGTCGGGAGAATCACCCCTCCACTTT. Protein product: CASSWSGESPLHF. The chain joins TRBV7-2 to TRBJ1-6; D call uncertain. Germline assignment: CDR1 SGHTA and CDR2 FQGNSA. The length of the CDR3 is 13 residues. Trimming pared 4 bases from V and 10 bases from J, leaving 11 bases between.

Points on this clonotype: A far larger clone differs by one base, so this is likely a read error. This likely comes from a read error, as the CDR3 has no conserved phenylalanine or tryptophan at its end. The chain carries TRBV27 and TRBJ1-2; D gene uncertain. Trimming took off 3 bases at V and 6 bases at J, with 8 bases between the two ends. In germline, CDR1 is MNHEY, CDR2 SMNVEV (reference sequence). This CDR3 comprises 12 residues. As DNA, the CDR3 is TGTGCCAGCAGTTTGCGGACTCATGGCTACACCCTC. It codes for CASSLRTHGYTL.

This clonotype was observed at least ten times. The chain is built from TRBV13 and TRBJ1-1; TRBD1 matches 7 bases. V shed 4 bases and J 0 bases; nucleotides not matched to a gene: 11. Germline CDR1 and CDR2: PRHDT and FYEKMQ (reference sequence). CDR3 size: 17 residues. The chain's CDR3 is CASSSLQGRFVNTEAFF. CDR3 bases: TGTGCCAGCAGCTCGCTACAGGGGCGTTTTGTGAACACTGAAGCTTTCTTT.

This clonotype was recorded many times. The chain recombines TRBV7-9 with TRBJ2-5; possible D gene TRBD1, 6 bases. The CDR3 runs 14 residues. Germline lookup yields CDR1 SEHNR and CDR2 FQNEAQ (reference sequence). V was clipped by 4 bases and J by 2 bases, with 11 bases between them. This chain's CDR3 is CASSWTALQETQYF. The CDR3 region has the DNA TGTGCCAGCAGCTGGACAGCTCTTCAAGAGACCCAGTACTTC.